The 22 T cell receptor beta chains below were found in one sample sequenced in a study of blood T cell repertoires in COVID-19. Produced via immunoSEQ multiplex PCR; TCRdb's table is partial and in-frame only. The sample records about 130,000 clones, 75% to 90% being singletons. Sequencing was done on a sample of PBMCs or T cells enriched from blood (not recorded which). Receptor source: a woman between 45 and 60 years old who had recovered from COVID-19.

This clone has just a few counts. The genes are TRBV5-4 and TRBJ1-2, with a weak D call TRBD1 (6 bases). Germline loops: CDR1 SGHNT, CDR2 YYREEE (reference sequence). With 0 bases removed from V and 7 bases from J, the gap between germline ends came to 10 bases. CDR3 length equals 13 residues. The CDR3 DNA sequence: TGTGCCAGCAGCTTGGGTAGAGGGGGTGGCTACACCTTC. Its protein product is CASSLGRGGGYTF.

This chain uses TRBV29-1 with TRBJ1-5; 10 positions agree with TRBD1. V lost 4 bases and J lost 4; bases outside the gene matches: 1. Germline values: CDR1 SQVTM, CDR2 ANQGSEA. This CDR3 is 13 amino acids long. CDR3 nucleotides: TGCAGCGTTGGGACAGGGGGAAATCAGCCCCAGCATTTT. It yields the protein CSVGTGGNQPQHF.

The chain couples TRBV18 to TRBJ2-3, with 7 bases lining up with TRBD2. The junction had 5 bases not matched to a gene; V was cut back by 5 bases and J by 6 bases. The CDR3 extends over 13 amino acids. Germline CDR1 is KGHSH and CDR2 is LQKENI. The CDR3 loop is CASSDNSGDTQYF. CDR3 sequence (DNA): TGTGCCAGCTCAGATAATAGCGGGGATACGCAGTATTTT.

The gene calls are TRBV4-1 and TRBJ2-7, with 13 positions matching TRBD2. Per the germline V gene, CDR1 is MGHRA and CDR2 is YSYEKL. CDR3 length: 19 residues. V lost 0 bases to trimming and J lost 1 base; unmatched junction nucleotides: 9. The CDR3 sequence: CASSQDLGLAGRSSYEQYF. Written as DNA, the CDR3 is TGCGCCAGCAGCCAAGATCTGGGACTAGCGGGGAGGAGTTCCTACGAGCAGTACTTC.

The V and J genes are TRBV4-1 and TRBJ2-5; TRBD2 agrees at 15 bases. The V segment lost 1 base and the J segment 6 bases; nucleotides outside the gene matches: 6. Germline V lookup: CDR1 MGHRA, CDR2 YSYEKL. This CDR3 has 17 amino acids. CDR3 loop: CASSQVRTSGGAQTQYF. DNA for the CDR3: TGCGCCAGCAGCCAAGTCCGGACTAGCGGGGGGGCCCAGACCCAGTACTTC.

CDR3 sequence (DNA): TGCGCCAGCAGCACGATCACAGACAGGGAAAACTATGGCTACACCTTC. This gives the protein CASSTITDRENYGYTF. The J gene is TRBJ1-2, the V gene TRBV5-1; 7 bases map to TRBD1. J gave up 2 bases and V 4 bases, and 11 bases lay outside the gene matches. This CDR3 is 16 amino acids long. Germline V CDR1 and CDR2: SGHRS, YFSETQ.

This clone was detected once. The V and J genes are TRBV5-5 and TRBJ1-6; a possible D gene is TRBD1 (5 bases). This CDR3 spans 16 amino acids. Germline CDR1 reads SGHKS; CDR2 reads YYEKEE (reference sequence). V lost 1 base and J 3 bases, leaving 11 bases between the germline ends. CDR3 coding DNA: TGTGCCAGCAGCTTGCAGGGAAGTTTCTATAATTCACCCCTCCACTTT. Translating gives CASSLQGSFYNSPLHF.

The chain carries TRBV24-1 and TRBJ2-1, with D possibly TRBD1 on 5 matching bases. CDR1 and CDR2 (germline): KGHDR, SFDVKD. CDR3 size: 13 residues. Trimming removed 1 base from V and 5 bases from J, with 5 bases in between. CDR3 sequence reads: CATSDLQDNEQFF. Here the CDR3 DNA reads TGTGCCACCAGTGATTTACAGGACAATGAGCAGTTCTTC.

The V and J genes are TRBV6-5 and TRBJ1-2; D is perhaps TRBD1 (5 bases). CDR1 is MNHEY and CDR2 is SVGAGI in the germline V gene. There are 14 residues in the CDR3. V was pared by 0 bases and J by 2 bases, with 7 bases between. The CDR3 protein is CASSYSAGNYGYTF. The DNA for the CDR3 is TGTGCCAGCAGTTACTCGGCAGGGAACTATGGCTACACCTTC.

This chain joins TRBV7-9 and TRBJ2-7; D gene ambiguous. Trimming took 5 bases from V and 3 from J, leaving 5 bases between them. CDR1 and CDR2 (germline): SEHNR, FQNEAQ (reference sequence). This CDR3 is 11 amino acids long. CDR3 coding DNA: TGTGCCAGCAGCCCGGTCTACGAGCAGTACTTC. It codes for CASSPVYEQYF.

The rearrangement uses TRBV19 and TRBJ1-2; maybe TRBD1 (5 bases). The CDR3 spans 12 residues. The V gene's germline CDR1 is LNHDA and CDR2 SQIVND (reference sequence). V lost 7 bases and J lost 3, with 9 bases in between. The CDR3 nucleotides are TGTGCCAGTATTCGGGGGGACTATGGCTACACCTTC. It translates to CASIRGDYGYTF.

The chain carries TRBV18 and TRBJ2-5; the D is unclear. V lost 0 bases, J lost 6 bases, and 8 bases lay in between. The CDR3 has 13 residues. The germline CDR1 and CDR2 sequences are KGHSH and LQKENI. In nucleotides, the CDR3 is TGTGCCAGCTCACCACCGGCAGAAAAGACCCAGTACTTC. This encodes CASSPPAEKTQYF.

The rearrangement links TRBV7-2 to TRBJ2-7; D is ambiguous. V shed 3 bases and J shed 3 bases, with 18 bases lying between them. Per germline, CDR1 SGHTA and CDR2 FQGNSA. The CDR3 extends over 16 amino acids. For the CDR3, the DNA is TGTGCCAGCAGCTTCGGGTTAAGTGTCGCCGGCTACGAGCAGTACTTC. Encoded protein: CASSFGLSVAGYEQYF.

This rearrangement joins TRBV11-2 to TRBJ1-6, with 8 nucleotides matching TRBD1. The CDR3 has 17 residues. V shed 1 base, J shed 13 bases, and the junction held 15 bases outside the gene matches. The germline V gene encodes CDR1 SGHAT and CDR2 FQNNGV. CDR3 sequence: CASSLVAGQVGLAPLHF. In nucleotides, the CDR3 is TGTGCCAGCAGCTTAGTCGCGGGACAGGTCGGCCTGGCGCCCCTCCACTTT.

The V and J genes are TRBV9 and TRBJ1-2, with unresolved D. Germline CDR1 is SGDLS and CDR2 is YYNGEE. Trimming took 0 bases from V and 0 from J, leaving 15 bases between them. The CDR3 consists of 17 residues. The chain's CDR3 is CASSVAEVQPSNYGYTF. The CDR3 coding sequence is TGTGCCAGCAGCGTAGCCGAGGTCCAACCCTCTAACTATGGCTACACCTTC.

The CDR3 here is CASSIAQGPYNEQFF. The CDR3 DNA is TGTGCCAGTAGTATAGCCCAGGGCCCCTACAATGAGCAGTTCTTC. The chain has TRBV19 and TRBJ2-1; D might be TRBD1 (5 bases). Germline V gene lookup returns CDR1 LNHDA and CDR2 SQIVND (reference sequence). Trimming took off 1 base at V and 2 bases at J, with 9 bases between the two ends. CDR3 length: 15 amino acids.

For the CDR3, the DNA is TGTGCTAGTGACCCACCGAAAACCCGGGACACCTACACAGATACGCAGTATTTT. It codes for CASDPPKTRDTYTDTQYF. The rearrangement uses TRBV12-5 and TRBJ2-3, with D tentatively TRBD1 (6 bases). The CDR3 has 18 amino acids. The germline gives CDR1 LGHNT, CDR2 FRNRAP. V was trimmed by 7 bases and J by 2 bases, leaving 25 bases between them.

The chain is built from TRBV11-2 and TRBJ1-4, with TRBD1 matching over 8 bases. V gave up 5 bases and J gave up 6 bases; unmatched junction bases: 8. The CDR3 is 15 residues long. Looked up from germline, CDR1 is SGHAT and CDR2 is FQNNGV. For the CDR3, the DNA is TGTGCCAGCAGCGCGGCCGGGACAGGACATGAAAAACTGTTTTTT. This encodes CASSAAGTGHEKLFF.

The CDR3 DNA sequence: TGTGCCAGCAGTGAACAGGGGAGCACAGATACGCAGTATTTT. It encodes CASSEQGSTDTQYF. The J gene is TRBJ2-3, the V gene TRBV2, with a possible D match to TRBD1 (6 bases). CDR3 length: 14 residues. Germline assignment: CDR1 SNHLY and CDR2 FYNNEI. V was pared by 2 bases and J by 0 bases, with 6 bases between.

V gene TRBV5-8 combines with J gene TRBJ1-4, with D possibly being TRBD1 (5 bases). The CDR3 is 15 amino acids. Germline CDR1 SGHTS, CDR2 YDEGEE. V was clipped by 6 bases and J by 5 bases, with 17 bases between them. CDR3 region: CASTSYAGPNEKLFF. CDR3 coding DNA: TGTGCCAGCACCTCTTACGCGGGGCCGAATGAAAAACTGTTTTTT.

The genes are TRBV7-2 and TRBJ2-2; TRBD2 matches at 7 bases. Trimming removed 4 bases from V and 5 bases from J; junction bases left unmatched: 7. The CDR3 is 15 amino acids. Germline CDR1 is SGHTA and CDR2 is FQGNSA. CDR3 sequence reads: CASSWVWGGTGELFF. CDR3 in DNA: TGTGCCAGCAGCTGGGTCTGGGGGGGAACCGGGGAGCTGTTTTTT.

The chain is built from TRBV6-5 and TRBJ2-5, with 12 bases that match TRBD2. Germline values: CDR1 MNHEY, CDR2 SVGAGI. V shed 3 bases, J shed 4 bases, and the junction held 6 bases outside the gene matches. This CDR3 comprises 16 residues. CDR3 sequence reads: CASSYRTSGEGETQYF. The CDR3 bases are TGTGCCAGCAGTTATCGGACTAGCGGGGAGGGAGAGACCCAGTACTTC.